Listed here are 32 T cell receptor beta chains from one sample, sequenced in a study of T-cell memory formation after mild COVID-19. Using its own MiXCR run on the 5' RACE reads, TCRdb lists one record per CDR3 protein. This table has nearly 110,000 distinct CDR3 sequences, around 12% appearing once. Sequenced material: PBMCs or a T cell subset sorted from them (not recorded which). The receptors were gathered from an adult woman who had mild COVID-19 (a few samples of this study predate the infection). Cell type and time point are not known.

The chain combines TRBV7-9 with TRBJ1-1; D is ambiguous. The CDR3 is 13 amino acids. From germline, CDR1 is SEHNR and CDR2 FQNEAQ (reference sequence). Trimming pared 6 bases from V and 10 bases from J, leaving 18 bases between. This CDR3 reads CASSLNPAEGAFF. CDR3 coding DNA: TGTGCCAGCAGTTTGAACCCGGCCGAAGGAGCTTTCTTT.

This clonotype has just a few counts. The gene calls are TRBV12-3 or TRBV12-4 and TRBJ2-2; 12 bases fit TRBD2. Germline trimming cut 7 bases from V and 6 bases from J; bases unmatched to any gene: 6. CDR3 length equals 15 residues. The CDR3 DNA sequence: TGTGCCAGCACCCAACTAGCGGGAGGTCCCGGGGAGCTGTTTTTT. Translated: CASTQLAGGPGELFF.

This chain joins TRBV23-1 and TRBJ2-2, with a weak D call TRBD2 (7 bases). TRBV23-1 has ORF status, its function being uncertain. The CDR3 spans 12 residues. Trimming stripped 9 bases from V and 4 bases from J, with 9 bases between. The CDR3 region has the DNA TGCGCCAGGGGAGGGGGCACCGGGGAGCTGTTTTTT. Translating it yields CARGGGTGELFF.

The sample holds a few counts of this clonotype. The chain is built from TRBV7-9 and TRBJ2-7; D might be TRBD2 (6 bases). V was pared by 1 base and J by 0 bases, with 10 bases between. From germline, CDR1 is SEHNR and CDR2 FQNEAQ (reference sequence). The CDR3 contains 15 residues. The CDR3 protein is CASSLGGTFSYEQYF. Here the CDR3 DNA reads TGTGCCAGCAGCTTAGGAGGGACTTTCTCCTACGAGCAGTACTTC.

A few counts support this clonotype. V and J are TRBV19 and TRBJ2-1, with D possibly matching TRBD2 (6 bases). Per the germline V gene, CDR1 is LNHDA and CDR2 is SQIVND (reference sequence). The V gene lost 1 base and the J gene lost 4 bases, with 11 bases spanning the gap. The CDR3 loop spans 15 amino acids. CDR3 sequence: CASSIASGPYNEQFF. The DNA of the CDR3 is TGTGCCAGTAGTATAGCGAGCGGGCCATACAATGAGCAGTTCTTC.

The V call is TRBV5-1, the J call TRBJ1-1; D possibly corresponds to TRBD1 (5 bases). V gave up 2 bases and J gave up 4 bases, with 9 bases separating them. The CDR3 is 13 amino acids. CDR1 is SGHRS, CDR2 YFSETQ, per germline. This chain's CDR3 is CASSLEGTTEAFF. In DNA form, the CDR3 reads TGCGCCAGCAGCTTAGAGGGGACCACTGAAGCTTTCTTT.

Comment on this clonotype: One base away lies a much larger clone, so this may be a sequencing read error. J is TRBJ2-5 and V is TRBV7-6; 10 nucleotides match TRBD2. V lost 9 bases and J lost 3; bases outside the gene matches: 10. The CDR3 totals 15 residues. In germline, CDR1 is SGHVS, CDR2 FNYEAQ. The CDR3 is CARSRTSGQEETQYF. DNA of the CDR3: TGTGCCAGAAGCCGGACTAGCGGACAAGAAGAGACCCAGTACTTC.

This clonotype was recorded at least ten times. CDR3 coding DNA: TGTGCCAGCAGTCGGGCGACAGCGAACGAGCAGTACTTC. Its protein is CASSRATANEQYF. The chain carries TRBV6-5 and TRBJ2-7, with D tentatively TRBD1 (5 bases). Germline loops: CDR1 MNHEY, CDR2 SVGAGI. This CDR3 spans 13 amino acids. V lost 5 bases to trimming and J lost 5 bases, with 13 bases between them.

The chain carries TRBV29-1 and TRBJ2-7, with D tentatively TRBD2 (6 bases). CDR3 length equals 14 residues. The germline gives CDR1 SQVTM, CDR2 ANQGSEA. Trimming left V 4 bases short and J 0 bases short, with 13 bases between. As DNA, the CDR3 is TGCAGCGTTGGAGGAGGGGACTTCTCCTACGAGCAGTACTTC. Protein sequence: CSVGGGDFSYEQYF.

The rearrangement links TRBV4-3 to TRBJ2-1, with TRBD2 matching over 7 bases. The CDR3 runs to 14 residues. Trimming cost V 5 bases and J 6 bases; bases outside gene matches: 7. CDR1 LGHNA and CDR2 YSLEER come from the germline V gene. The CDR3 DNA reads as TGCGCCAGCAGCACCCGGACTAGTTTCAATGAGCAGTTCTTC. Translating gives CASSTRTSFNEQFF.

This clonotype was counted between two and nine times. CDR3 loop: CASSDTSGGANEQFF. The CDR3 DNA sequence: TGTGCCAGCAGTGACACTAGCGGGGGGGCCAATGAGCAGTTCTTC. This sequence joins TRBV6-4 and TRBJ2-1; the match to TRBD2 covers 13 bases. Germline assignment: CDR1 MRHNA and CDR2 SNTAGT. The CDR3 length is 15 residues. Trimming at V came to 2 bases and at J to 6 bases, leaving 1 base not matched to a gene.

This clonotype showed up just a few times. In DNA, the CDR3 is TGCGCCAGCAGCCAAGACTTAATCGGGGATGAGCAGTTCTTC. This translates into CASSQDLIGDEQFF. The chain is built from TRBV4-3 and TRBJ2-1; TRBD2 might be the D (5 bases). The germline V and J ends were trimmed by 0 bases and 8 bases, with 11 bases remaining between them. Per germline, CDR1 LGHNA and CDR2 YSLEER. The CDR3 length is 14 residues.

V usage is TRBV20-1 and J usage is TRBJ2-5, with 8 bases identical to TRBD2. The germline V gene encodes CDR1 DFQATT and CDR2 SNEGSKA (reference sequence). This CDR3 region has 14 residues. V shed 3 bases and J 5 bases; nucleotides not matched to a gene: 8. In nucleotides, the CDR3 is TGCAGTGCTAGCGGGGGGGCCGGTTGGGAGACCCAGTACTTC. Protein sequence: CSASGGAGWETQYF.

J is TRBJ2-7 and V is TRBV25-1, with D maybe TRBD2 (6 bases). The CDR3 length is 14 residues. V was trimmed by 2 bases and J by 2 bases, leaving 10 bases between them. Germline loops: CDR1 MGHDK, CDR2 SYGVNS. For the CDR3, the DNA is TGTGCCAGCAGTGAAGGAGGGGCAGCCTACGAGCAGTACTTC. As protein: CASSEGGAAYEQYF.

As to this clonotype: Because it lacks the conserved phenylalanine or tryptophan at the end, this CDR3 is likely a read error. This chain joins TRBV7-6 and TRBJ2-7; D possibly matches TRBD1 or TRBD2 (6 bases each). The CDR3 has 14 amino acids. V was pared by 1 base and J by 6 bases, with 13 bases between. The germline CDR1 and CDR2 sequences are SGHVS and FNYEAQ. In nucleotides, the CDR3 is TGTGCCAGCAGCTTAGGGGGGGCGCCTTCCGAGCAGTACTAC. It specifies CASSLGGAPSEQYY.

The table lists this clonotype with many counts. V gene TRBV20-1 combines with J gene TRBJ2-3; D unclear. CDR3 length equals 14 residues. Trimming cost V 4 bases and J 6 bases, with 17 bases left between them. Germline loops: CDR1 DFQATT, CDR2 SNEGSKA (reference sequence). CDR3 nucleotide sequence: TGCAGTGCTACGGTTCGGCTCTCCCGTGATACGCAGTATTTT. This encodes CSATVRLSRDTQYF.

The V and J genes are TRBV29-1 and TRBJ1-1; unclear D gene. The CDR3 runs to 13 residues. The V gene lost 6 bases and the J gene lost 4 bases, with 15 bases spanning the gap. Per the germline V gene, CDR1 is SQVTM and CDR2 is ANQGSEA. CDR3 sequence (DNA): TGCAGCGTCCTCGGCGGAGACCTCACTGAAGCTTTCTTT. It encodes CSVLGGDLTEAFF.

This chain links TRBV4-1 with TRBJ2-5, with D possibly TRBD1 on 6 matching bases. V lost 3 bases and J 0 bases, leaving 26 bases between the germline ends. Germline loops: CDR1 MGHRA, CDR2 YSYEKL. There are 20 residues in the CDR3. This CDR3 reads CASSQGLVYLGAGDQETQYF. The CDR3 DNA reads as TGCGCCAGCAGCCAGGGCCTAGTTTATCTTGGAGCAGGGGACCAAGAGACCCAGTACTTC.

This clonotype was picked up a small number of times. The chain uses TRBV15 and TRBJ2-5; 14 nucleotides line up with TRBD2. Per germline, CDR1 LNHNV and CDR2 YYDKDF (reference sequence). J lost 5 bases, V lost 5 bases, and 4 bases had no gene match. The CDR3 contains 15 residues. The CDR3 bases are TGTGCCACCAGCGTACGGACTAGCGGGGGGGAGACCCAGTACTTC. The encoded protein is CATSVRTSGGETQYF.

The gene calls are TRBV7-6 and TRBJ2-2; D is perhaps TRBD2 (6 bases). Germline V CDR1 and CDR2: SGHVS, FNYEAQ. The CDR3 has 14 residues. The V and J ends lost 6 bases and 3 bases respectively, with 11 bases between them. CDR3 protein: CASSRLEDTGELFF. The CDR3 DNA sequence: TGTGCCAGCAGTCGACTAGAGGACACCGGGGAGCTGTTTTTT. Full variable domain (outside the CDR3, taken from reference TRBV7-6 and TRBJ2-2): GAGVSQSPRYKVTKRGQDVALRCDPISGHVSLYWYRQALGQGPEFLTYFNYEAQQDKSGLPNDRFSAERPEGSISTLTIQRTEQRDSAMYRCASSRLEDTGELFFGEGSRLTVL.

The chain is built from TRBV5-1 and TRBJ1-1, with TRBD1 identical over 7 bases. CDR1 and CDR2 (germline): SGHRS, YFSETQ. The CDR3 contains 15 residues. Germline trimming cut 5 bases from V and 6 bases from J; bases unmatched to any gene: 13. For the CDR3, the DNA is TGCGCCAGCAGACGGGACAGCACCTTAAGCCCTGAAGCTTTCTTT. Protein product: CASRRDSTLSPEAFF.

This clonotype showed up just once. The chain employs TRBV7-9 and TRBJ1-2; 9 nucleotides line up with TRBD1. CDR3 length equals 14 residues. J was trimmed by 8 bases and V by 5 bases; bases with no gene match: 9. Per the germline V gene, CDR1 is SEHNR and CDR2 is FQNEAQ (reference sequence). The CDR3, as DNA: TGTGCCAGCAGCCCAACGGACAGGGGAGACGGCTACACCTTC. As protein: CASSPTDRGDGYTF.

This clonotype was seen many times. This chain's CDR3 is CASSFGRTYEQYF. The CDR3 nucleotides are TGTGCCAGCAGCTTCGGCAGAACCTACGAGCAGTACTTC. The genes are TRBV7-3 and TRBJ2-7; D unresolved. V was shortened by 3 bases and J by 2 bases, with 8 bases between the two germline ends. This CDR3 comprises 13 residues. CDR1 and CDR2 (germline): SGHTA, FQGTGA.

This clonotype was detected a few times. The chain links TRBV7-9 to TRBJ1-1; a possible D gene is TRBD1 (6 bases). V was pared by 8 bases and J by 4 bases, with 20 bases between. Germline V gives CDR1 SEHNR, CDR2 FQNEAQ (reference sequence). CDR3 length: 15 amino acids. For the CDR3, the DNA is TGTGCCAGCGGACCGAGACAGGAATTAACCACTGAAGCTTTCTTT. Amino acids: CASGPRQELTTEAFF.

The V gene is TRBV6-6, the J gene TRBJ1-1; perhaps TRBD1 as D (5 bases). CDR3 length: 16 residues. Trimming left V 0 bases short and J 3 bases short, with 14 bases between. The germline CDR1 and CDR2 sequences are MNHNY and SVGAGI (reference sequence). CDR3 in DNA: TGTGCCAGCAGTTACTCGACGGGGGAACCTTACACTGAAGCTTTCTTT. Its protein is CASSYSTGEPYTEAFF.

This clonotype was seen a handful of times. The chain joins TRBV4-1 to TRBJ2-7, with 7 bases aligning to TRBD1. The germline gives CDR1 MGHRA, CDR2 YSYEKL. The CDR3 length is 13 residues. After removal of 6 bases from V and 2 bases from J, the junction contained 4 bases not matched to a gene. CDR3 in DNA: TGCGCCAGCAGTCGGACAGGAGCCTACGAGCAGTACTTC. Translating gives CASSRTGAYEQYF.

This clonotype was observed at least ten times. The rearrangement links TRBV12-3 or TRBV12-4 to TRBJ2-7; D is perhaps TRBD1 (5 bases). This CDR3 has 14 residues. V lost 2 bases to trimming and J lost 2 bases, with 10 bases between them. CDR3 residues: CASSLQGSAYEQYF. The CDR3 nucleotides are TGTGCCAGCAGTTTACAGGGCAGTGCCTACGAGCAGTACTTC.

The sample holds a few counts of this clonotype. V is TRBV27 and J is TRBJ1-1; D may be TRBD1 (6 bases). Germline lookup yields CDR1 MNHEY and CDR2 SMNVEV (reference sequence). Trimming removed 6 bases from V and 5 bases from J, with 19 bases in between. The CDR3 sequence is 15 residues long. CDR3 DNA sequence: TGTGCCAGCAGCCCAAAAGGGGGGGGACGAACTGAAGCTTTCTTT. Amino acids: CASSPKGGGRTEAFF.

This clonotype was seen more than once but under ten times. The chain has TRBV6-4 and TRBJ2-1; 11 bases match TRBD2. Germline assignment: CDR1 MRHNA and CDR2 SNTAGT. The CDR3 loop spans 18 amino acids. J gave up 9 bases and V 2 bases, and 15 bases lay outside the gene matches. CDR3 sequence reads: CASSDHVLAGALHGEQFF. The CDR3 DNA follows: TGTGCCAGCAGTGACCACGTACTAGCGGGAGCGCTACATGGTGAGCAGTTCTTC.

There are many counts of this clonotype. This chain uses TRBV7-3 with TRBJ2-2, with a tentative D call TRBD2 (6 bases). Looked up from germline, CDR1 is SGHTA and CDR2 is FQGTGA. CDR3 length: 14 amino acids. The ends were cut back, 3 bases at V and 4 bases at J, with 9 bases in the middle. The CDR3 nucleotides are TGTGCCAGCAGCTTTTCAGCGGGCACCGGGGAGCTGTTTTTT. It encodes CASSFSAGTGELFF.

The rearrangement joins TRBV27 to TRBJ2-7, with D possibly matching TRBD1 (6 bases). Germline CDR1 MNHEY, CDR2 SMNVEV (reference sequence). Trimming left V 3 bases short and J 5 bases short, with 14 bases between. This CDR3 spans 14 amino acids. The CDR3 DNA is TGTGCCAGCAGTTTTGGGGGCCCTGAGCACGAGCAGTACTTC. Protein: CASSFGGPEHEQYF.

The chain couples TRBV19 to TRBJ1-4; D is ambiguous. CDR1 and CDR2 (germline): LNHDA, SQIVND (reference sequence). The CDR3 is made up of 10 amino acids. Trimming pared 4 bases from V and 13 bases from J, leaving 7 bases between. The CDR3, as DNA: TGTGCCAGTAGTACCGATAGACTGTTTTTT. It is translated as CASSTDRLFF.